The 32 T cell receptor beta chains below all came from one sample that was sequenced in a study of esophageal squamous cell carcinoma under preoperative chemotherapy. This sample's time point: before preoperative PTX-NDP chemotherapy. TCRdb processed the PCR reads anew with MiXCR; each CDR3 protein has one entry. The table records 6,600 or so distinct CDR3 sequences, roughly 30% of them present only once. Sampling was carried out from a patient given preoperative chemotherapy. The receptors shown here come from a human donor with esophageal squamous cell carcinoma. The donor label of this sample is uncertain.

This clonotype has ten or more counts. This rearrangement joins TRBV27 to TRBJ1-1; D is perhaps TRBD1 (5 bases). CDR1 MNHEY and CDR2 SMNVEV come from the germline V gene (reference sequence). The ends were cut back, 2 bases at V and 0 bases at J, with 10 bases in the middle. CDR3 length: 15 residues. CDR3 bases: TGTGCCAGCAGTTTACGGGGCACAATGAACACTGAAGCTTTCTTT. It yields the protein CASSLRGTMNTEAFF.

There are many counts of this clonotype. This chain joins TRBV6-2 or TRBV6-3 and TRBJ2-6; 8 bases are a match to TRBD2. The germline V gene has CDR1 MNHEY and CDR2 SVGEGT. Trimming took 3 bases from V and 0 from J; bases not matched to a gene: 7. This CDR3 comprises 18 residues. DNA for the CDR3: TGTGCCAGCAGTTATCATCTAGCGGGTTCCTCTGGGGCCAACGTCCTGACTTTC. This codes for CASSYHLAGSSGANVLTF.

This clonotype was detected only once. Germline is not matched at one junction end, which may reflect a read error. The V call is TRBV7-2, the J call TRBJ2-3, with D perhaps matching TRBD1 or TRBD2 (5 bases each). Germline assignment: CDR1 SGHTA and CDR2 FQGNSA. The CDR3 length is 12 residues. This CDR3 reads CASSLGGELKYF. In nucleotides, the CDR3 is TGTGCCAGCAGCTTAGGAGGGGAGTTGAAGTACTTT.

This clonotype was recorded at least ten times. The chain is built from TRBV11-3 and TRBJ2-3, with 10 positions matching TRBD2. Germline values: CDR1 SGHNT, CDR2 YENEEA. The trim removed 1 base at V and 1 base at J, leaving 8 bases unmatched. There are 18 residues in the CDR3. The CDR3, as DNA: TGTGCCAGCAGCTTAGGCCCCCGAGCGGGAGGGGGCACAGATACGCAGTATTTT. Translation gives CASSLGPRAGGGTDTQYF.

This clonotype was recorded many times. The chain employs TRBV6-1 and TRBJ1-1; possible D gene TRBD1, 5 bases. The CDR3 covers 13 residues. V was cut by 2 bases and J by 4 bases, with 8 bases left in between. Germline V lookup: CDR1 MNHNS, CDR2 SASEGT. For the CDR3, the DNA is TGTGCCAGCAGTGAACAGGGAGCCACTGAAGCTTTCTTT. This gives the protein CASSEQGATEAFF.

This clonotype is medium-sized. It may be a read error: a sequence one base away is much more abundant. V is TRBV7-9 and J is TRBJ2-1; TRBD2 aligns across 8 bases. Trimming cost V 5 bases and J 10 bases; bases outside gene matches: 16. Germline CDR1 and CDR2: SEHNR and FQNEAQ (reference sequence). The CDR3 is 16 amino acids. CDR3 sequence (DNA): TGTGCCAGCAGCCTAGAGCGGGGGCCGGCCCCCTACGAGCAGTTCTTC. The encoded protein is CASSLERGPAPYEQFF.

The chain employs TRBV6-1 and TRBJ2-1; 12 bases agree with TRBD2. This CDR3 comprises 15 residues. Germline assignment: CDR1 MNHNS and CDR2 SASEGT. The V gene end was trimmed by 2 bases and the J gene end by 4 bases; junction bases not matched to a gene: 0. The CDR3 reads CASSELAGGYNEQFF. The CDR3 coding sequence is TGTGCCAGCAGTGAACTAGCGGGAGGGTACAATGAGCAGTTCTTC.

This clonotype was detected many times. The genes are TRBV12-3 or TRBV12-4 and TRBJ1-4; D might be TRBD1 (5 bases). The CDR3 is 16 amino acids. V lost 0 bases to trimming and J lost 3 bases, with 11 bases between them. DNA for the CDR3: TGTGCCAGCAGTTTAGCGCCAGGGTCCCCTAATGAAAAACTGTTTTTT. Residues: CASSLAPGSPNEKLFF.

A remark on this clonotype: A much larger clone lies a single base off, so this may be a read error. The V gene is TRBV7-2, the J gene TRBJ1-2; TRBD1 agrees at 7 bases. The CDR3 contains 15 residues. From germline, CDR1 is SGHTA and CDR2 FQGNSA. CDR3 amino acids: CASGLGQALNYGYTF. The CDR3 DNA reads as TGTGCCAGCGGCTTAGGACAGGCCCTTAACTATGGCTACACCTTC.

About this clonotype itself: One junction end disagrees with the germline gene, perhaps due to a read error. The chain employs TRBV7-6 and TRBJ2-1; D may be TRBD1 (6 bases). CDR1 and CDR2 from the germline V gene are SGHVS and FNYEAQ. This CDR3 is 12 amino acids long. CDR3 protein: CASSLYEGEQVF. CDR3 DNA sequence: TGTGCCAGCAGCTTATACGAGGGGGAGCAGGTGTTC. The entire variable domain, with the rest obtained from reference TRBV7-6 and TRBJ2-1, is as follows: GAGVSQSPRYKVTKRGQDVALRCDPISGHVSLYWYRQALGQGPEFLTYFNYEAQQDKSGLPNDRFSAERPEGSISTLTIQRTEQRDSAMYRCASSLYEGEQVFGPGTRLTVL.

Details on this clonotype: A much larger clone is a single base away; this may be a read error. The rearrangement uses TRBV11-2 and TRBJ2-3; D is undetermined. The DNA end lines up better with TRBJ2-1; the J call may be wrong. The CDR3 has 11 amino acids. Per the germline V gene, CDR1 is SGHAT and CDR2 is FQNNGV. The CDR3 DNA is TGTGCCAACAGCCTCCTTTACGAGCAGTTCTTC. Translating gives CANSLLYEQFF.

This clonotype has just a few counts. The chain recombines TRBV7-2 with TRBJ2-2, with D possibly matching TRBD1 (6 bases). Germline V gene lookup returns CDR1 SGHTA and CDR2 FQGNSA. CDR3 size: 16 residues. V was cut by 1 base and J by 1 base, with 10 bases left in between. CDR3 DNA: TGTGCCAGCAGCTTAGTGGGGACATGGAACACCGGGGAGCTGTTTTTT. The encoded protein is CASSLVGTWNTGELFF.

In regard to this clonotype: The junction differs from germline at one of its ends, possibly a read error. The chain links TRBV6-5 to TRBJ2-2; 8 bases are shared with TRBD1. The germline gives CDR1 MNHEY, CDR2 SVGAGI. The CDR3 is 15 residues long. The CDR3 nucleotides are TGTGCCAGCAGTTGCGGCAGGGGGCGCACCGGGGAGCTATTTTTT. This translates into CASSCGRGRTGELFF.

Concerning this clonotype itself: The junction and the germline gene differ at one end; a read error may be behind it. V gene TRBV7-6 combines with J gene TRBJ2-5; the D gene could be TRBD1 or TRBD2 (5 bases each). Germline V lookup: CDR1 SGHVS, CDR2 FNYEAQ. CDR3 length equals 12 residues. CDR3 in DNA: TGTGCCAGGAGCTTAATCGGGGCTGAGCAGGTCTTC. Its translation is CARSLIGAEQVF.

This clonotype came up many times. This CDR3 is CASSEAGENYGYTF. CDR3 nucleotide sequence: TGTGCCAGCAGTGAAGCTGGGGAAAACTATGGCTACACCTTC. The V gene is TRBV6-1, the J gene TRBJ1-2; D is unresolved. Looked up from germline, CDR1 is MNHNS and CDR2 is SASEGT. The ends were cut back, 0 bases at V and 2 bases at J, with 7 bases in the middle. CDR3 size: 14 residues.

V usage is TRBV27 and J usage is TRBJ2-1, with D perhaps TRBD1 (6 bases). This CDR3 contains 17 residues. Trimming removed 8 bases from V and 3 bases from J, with 23 bases in between. The germline V gene has CDR1 MNHEY and CDR2 SMNVEV (reference sequence). Written as DNA, the CDR3 is TGTGCCAGCGGCCGCCTCGTGGGGCAGGGGCTCTACAATGAGCAGTTCTTC. As protein: CASGRLVGQGLYNEQFF.

In its sample, this clonotype was seen once. At one end the junction does not follow the germline gene, possibly because of a read error. The CDR3 DNA is TGTGCCACCAGTGACTCTGGACTAGGTCCCGATGAGCGGTTCTTC. Protein product: CATSDSGLGPDERFF. The chain carries TRBV24-1 and TRBJ2-1; 7 bases are shared with TRBD2. Germline V gene sequence: CDR1 KGHDR, CDR2 SFDVKD. CDR3 length equals 15 residues.

On this clonotype itself: The conserved phenylalanine or tryptophan is not found at the CDR3 terminus, so this likely reflects a read error. Because the CDR3's place on the DNA is in doubt, the DNA is left out and the CDR3 is given as listed by TCRdb. This CDR3 is CAGSETQGDYEQDC. The chain employs TRBV6-1 and TRBJ2-1; the table's D call TRBD1 went unverified against the DNA. In germline, CDR1 is MNHNS, CDR2 SASEGT. The length of the CDR3 is 14 amino acids, counting both ends.

Concerning this clonotype: This CDR3 fails to terminate in the conserved phenylalanine or tryptophan, so it likely reflects a read error. The chain recombines TRBV7-9 with TRBJ2-4; 8 bases align to TRBD2. Germline V lookup: CDR1 SEHNR, CDR2 FQNEAQ (reference sequence). The CDR3 spans 16 residues. V gave up 6 bases and J gave up 13 bases; unmatched junction bases: 20. The chain's CDR3 is CASRLERGPAPEEQYL. In nucleotides, the CDR3 is TGTGCCAGCAGGCTAGAGCGGGGGCCGGCCCCCGAGGAGCAGTACTTA.

By proportion, this clonotype is medium-sized (0.01 to 0.1%). This rearrangement joins TRBV10-1 to TRBJ2-1, with D maybe TRBD2 (6 bases). The DNA end is a closer match to TRBJ2-7, so the J assignment may be wrong. The CDR3 loop spans 19 amino acids. Germline CDR1 is WNHNN and CDR2 is SYGVQD (reference sequence). The CDR3 DNA follows: TGCGCCAGCAGTCCCACGCGGGGAGGCCTCCGGCGCTCCTACAATGAGCAGTACTTC. Translating it yields CASSPTRGGLRRSYNEQYF.

This clonotype was detected ten times or more. Being one base from a much bigger clone, this may be a read error. The chain employs TRBV7-6 and TRBJ2-1, with 14 bases fitting TRBD2. Trimming at V came to 5 bases and at J to 10 bases, leaving 10 bases not matched to a gene. The CDR3 consists of 16 residues. Germline lookup yields CDR1 SGHVS and CDR2 FNYEAQ. The CDR3: CASSQGLAGGLYEQFF. As DNA, the CDR3 is TGTGCCAGCAGCCAAGGACTAGCGGGAGGACTGTACGAGCAGTTCTTC.

This clonotype occurred once. One end of the junction is discordant with germline, which a read error may explain. J is TRBJ2-1 and V is TRBV28; possible D gene TRBD2, 7 bases. The CDR3 has 16 residues. Germline V gives CDR1 MDHEN, CDR2 SYDVKM. CDR3 nucleotide sequence: TGTGCCAGCAGTTGTGGGGGGGCGCAGGTACAAGAGACCGAGTGCTTC. It is translated as CASSCGGAQVQETECF.

There are many counts of this clonotype. A much larger clone sits a single nucleotide away, making a read error possible. The chain joins TRBV7-2 to TRBJ2-7, with TRBD2 matching 7 bases. V lost 1 base, J lost 3 bases, and 3 bases stayed unmatched. The CDR3 length is 14 residues. Germline V gene lookup returns CDR1 SGHTA and CDR2 FQGNSA. The CDR3 is CASSLDPSGYEQYF. The CDR3 DNA is TGTGCCAGCAGCTTAGATCCTAGCGGCTACGAGCAGTACTTC.

This clonotype has ten or more counts. A much larger clone sits a single nucleotide away, making a read error possible. The chain uses TRBV7-3 and TRBJ2-1; D remains ambiguous. The CDR3 is 13 amino acids. V was pared by 1 base and J by 13 bases, with 14 bases between. Germline CDR1 SGHTA, CDR2 FQGTGA. The CDR3 reads CASSLSLQETQFF. The DNA for the CDR3 is TGTGCCAGCAGCTTAAGTCTCCAAGAGACCCAGTTCTTC.

This clonotype was observed many times. The chain has TRBV6-5 and TRBJ2-1; 11 bases are shared with TRBD2. The J call may be faulty, since TRBJ2-7 better matches the DNA end. This CDR3 is 15 amino acids long. CDR1 and CDR2 from the germline V gene are MNHEY and SVGAGI. The DNA of the CDR3 is TGTGCCAGCAGATTCTCCGGGACTAGCGGCAATGAGCAGTACTTC. It encodes CASRFSGTSGNEQYF.

This clonotype appeared many times. This chain connects TRBV6-5 to TRBJ2-1; D perhaps matches TRBD1 (6 bases). With the DNA end fitting TRBJ2-7 better, the J assignment may be wrong. The CDR3 loop spans 15 amino acids. Germline V CDR1 and CDR2: MNHEY, SVGAGI. As DNA, the CDR3 is TGTGCCAGCCCCGCCCCTCGGACAGCCTCCTACGAGCAGTACTTC. The encoded protein is CASPAPRTASYEQYF.

This clonotype was picked up many times. The chain carries TRBV6-2 or TRBV6-3 and TRBJ2-3, with 14 nucleotides matching TRBD2. Germline V CDR1 and CDR2: MNHEY, SVGEGT. Losses at the gene ends were 5 bases for V and 2 bases for J; bases not matched to a gene: 9. This CDR3 is built from 18 residues. DNA for the CDR3: TGTGCCAGCAGTGTCGGGACTAGCGGGAGAGCGTCCACAGATACGCAGTATTTT. Translation: CASSVGTSGRASTDTQYF.

This chain connects TRBV25-1 to TRBJ2-1; 9 bases align to TRBD2. J gave up 9 bases and V 11 bases, and 14 bases lay outside the gene matches. The CDR3 has 14 amino acids. CDR1 is MGHDK and CDR2 is SYGVNS in the germline V gene. CDR3 DNA sequence: TGTGCCGGAGACTGGCGGGAGGGCCGAATTGAGCAGTTCTTC. The encoded protein is CAGDWREGRIEQFF.

This clonotype was found many times. A much larger clonotype is one base distant, so this may be a read error. V gene TRBV6-1 combines with J gene TRBJ2-1, with TRBD1 matching over 11 bases. Per the germline V gene, CDR1 is MNHNS and CDR2 is SASEGT. The CDR3 is made up of 14 amino acids. V lost 7 bases and J lost 13; bases outside the gene matches: 12. The CDR3 DNA is TGTGCCAGCATCCTGGACAGGGGGCTGGAGACCCAGTTCTTC. It yields the protein CASILDRGLETQFF.

This clonotype is medium-sized. The CDR3 region is CASSPRFGSYRVDEQFF. CDR3 nucleotides: TGTGCCAGCAGTCCCCGGTTCGGTAGCTATCGAGTCGATGAGCAGTTCTTC. The V and J genes are TRBV6-1 and TRBJ2-1; unclear D gene. V was trimmed by 5 bases and J by 8 bases, leaving 25 bases between them. The CDR3 spans 17 residues. Germline CDR1 MNHNS, CDR2 SASEGT.

In its sample, this clonotype was seen a few times. V gene TRBV2 combines with J gene TRBJ2-4, with 9 bases lining up with TRBD1. Germline loops: CDR1 SNHLY, CDR2 FYNNEI. V was pared by 6 bases and J by 0 bases, with 3 bases of the junction left unmatched. The CDR3 runs to 15 residues. This chain's CDR3 is CASRGQGLAKNIQYF. The CDR3 bases are TGTGCCAGCAGGGGACAGGGACTAGCCAAAAACATTCAGTACTTC.

This clonotype qualifies as medium-sized (0.01 to 0.1%). The V gene is TRBV6-5, the J gene TRBJ1-2, with 7 positions matching TRBD1. Germline CDR1 reads MNHEY; CDR2 reads SVGAGI. V was clipped by 8 bases and J by 5 bases; unmatched bases: 8. The CDR3 contains 13 residues. The CDR3 DNA reads as TGTGCCAGCTTCCAGACAGGGTATTATGGCTACACCTTC. It yields the protein CASFQTGYYGYTF.